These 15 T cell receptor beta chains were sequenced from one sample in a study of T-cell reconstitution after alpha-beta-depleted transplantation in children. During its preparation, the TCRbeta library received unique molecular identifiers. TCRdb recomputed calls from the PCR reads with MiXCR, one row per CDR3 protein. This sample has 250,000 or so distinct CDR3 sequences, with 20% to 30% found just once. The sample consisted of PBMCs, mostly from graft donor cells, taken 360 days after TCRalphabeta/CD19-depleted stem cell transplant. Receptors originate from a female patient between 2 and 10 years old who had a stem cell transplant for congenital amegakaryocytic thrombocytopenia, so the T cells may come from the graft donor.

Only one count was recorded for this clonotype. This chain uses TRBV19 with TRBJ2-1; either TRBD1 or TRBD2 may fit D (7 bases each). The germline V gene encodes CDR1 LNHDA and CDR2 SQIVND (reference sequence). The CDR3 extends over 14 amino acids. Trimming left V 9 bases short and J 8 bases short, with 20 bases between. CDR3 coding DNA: TGTGCCAGCCAGAGACAGGGAGGGACCGATGAGCAGTTCTTC. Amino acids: CASQRQGGTDEQFF.

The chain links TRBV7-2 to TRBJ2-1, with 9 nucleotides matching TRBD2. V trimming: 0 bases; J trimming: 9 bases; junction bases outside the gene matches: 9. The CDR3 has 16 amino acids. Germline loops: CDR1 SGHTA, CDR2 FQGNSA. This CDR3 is CASSLAGSGGRAEQFF. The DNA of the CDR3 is TGTGCCAGCAGCTTAGCGGGAAGCGGCGGGAGGGCTGAGCAGTTCTTC. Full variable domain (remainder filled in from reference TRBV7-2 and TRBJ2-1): GAGVSQSPSNKVTEKGKDVELRCDPISGHTALYWYRQSLGQGLEFLIYFQGNSAPDKSGLPSDRFSAERTGGSVSTLTIQRTQQEDSAVYLCASSLAGSGGRAEQFFGPGTRLTVL.

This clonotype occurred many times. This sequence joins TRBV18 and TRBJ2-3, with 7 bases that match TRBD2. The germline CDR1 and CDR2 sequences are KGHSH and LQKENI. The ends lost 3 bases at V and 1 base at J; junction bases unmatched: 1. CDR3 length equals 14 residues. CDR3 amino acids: CASSPLAGTDTQYF. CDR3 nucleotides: TGTGCCAGCTCACCCCTAGCGGGCACAGATACGCAGTATTTT.

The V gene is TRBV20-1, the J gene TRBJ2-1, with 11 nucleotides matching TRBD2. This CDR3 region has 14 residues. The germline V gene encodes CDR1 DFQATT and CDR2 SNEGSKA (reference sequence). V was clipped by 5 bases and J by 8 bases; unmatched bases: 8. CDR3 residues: CSALRLAGRDEQFF. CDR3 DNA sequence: TGCAGTGCTTTACGACTAGCGGGGCGGGATGAGCAGTTCTTC.

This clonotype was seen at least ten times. CDR3 region: CSASYSGSSYEQYF. CDR3 in DNA: TGCAGTGCCTCTTATAGCGGGAGCTCCTACGAGCAGTACTTC. The genes are TRBV20-1 and TRBJ2-7; 9 bases align to TRBD2. This CDR3 region has 14 residues. V shed 6 bases, J shed 0 bases, and the junction held 6 bases outside the gene matches. Germline V gene lookup returns CDR1 DFQATT and CDR2 SNEGSKA (reference sequence).

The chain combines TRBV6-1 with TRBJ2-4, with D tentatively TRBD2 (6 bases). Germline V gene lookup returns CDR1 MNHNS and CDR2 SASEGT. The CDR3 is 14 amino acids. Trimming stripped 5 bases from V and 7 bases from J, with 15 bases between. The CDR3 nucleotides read TGTGCCAGCAGTCAGACTAGGGCCGTGAACATTCAGTACTTC. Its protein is CASSQTRAVNIQYF.

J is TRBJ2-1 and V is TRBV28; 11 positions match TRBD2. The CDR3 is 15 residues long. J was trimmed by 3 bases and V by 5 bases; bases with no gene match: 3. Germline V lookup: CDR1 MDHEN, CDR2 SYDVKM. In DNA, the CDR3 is TGTGCCAGCAGTGAACTAGCGGGGGACTACAATGAGCAGTTCTTC. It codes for CASSELAGDYNEQFF.

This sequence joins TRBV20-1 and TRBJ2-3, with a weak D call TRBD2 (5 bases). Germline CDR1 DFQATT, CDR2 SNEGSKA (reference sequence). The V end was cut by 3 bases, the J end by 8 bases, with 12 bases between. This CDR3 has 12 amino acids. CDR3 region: CSASTVGSTQYF. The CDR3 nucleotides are TGCAGTGCTAGTACCGTGGGGAGTACGCAGTATTTT.

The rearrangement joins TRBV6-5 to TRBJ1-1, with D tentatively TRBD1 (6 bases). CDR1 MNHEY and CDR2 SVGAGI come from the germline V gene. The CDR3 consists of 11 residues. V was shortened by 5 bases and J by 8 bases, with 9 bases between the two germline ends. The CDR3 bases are TGTGCCAGCAGTCCGGGACAAGAAGCTTTCTTT. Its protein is CASSPGQEAFF.

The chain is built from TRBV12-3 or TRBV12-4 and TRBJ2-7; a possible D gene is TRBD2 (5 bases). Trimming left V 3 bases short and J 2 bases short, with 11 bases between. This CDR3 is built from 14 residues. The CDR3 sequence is CASSFSGNPYEQYF. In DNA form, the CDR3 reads TGTGCCAGCAGTTTTTCCGGGAACCCCTACGAGCAGTACTTC.

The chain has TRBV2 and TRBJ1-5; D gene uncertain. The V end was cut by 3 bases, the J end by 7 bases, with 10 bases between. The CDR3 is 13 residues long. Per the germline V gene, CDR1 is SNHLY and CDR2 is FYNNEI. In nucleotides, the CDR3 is TGTGCCAGCAGTGATAATTGGGGACAGCCCCAGCATTTT. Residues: CASSDNWGQPQHF.

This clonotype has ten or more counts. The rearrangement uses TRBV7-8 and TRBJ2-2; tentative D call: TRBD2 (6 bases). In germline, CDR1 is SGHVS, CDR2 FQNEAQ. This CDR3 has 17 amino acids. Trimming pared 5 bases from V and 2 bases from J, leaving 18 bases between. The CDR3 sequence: CASSMLTGGANTGELFF. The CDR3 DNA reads TGTGCCAGCAGCATGCTCACGGGCGGGGCAAACACCGGGGAGCTGTTTTTT.

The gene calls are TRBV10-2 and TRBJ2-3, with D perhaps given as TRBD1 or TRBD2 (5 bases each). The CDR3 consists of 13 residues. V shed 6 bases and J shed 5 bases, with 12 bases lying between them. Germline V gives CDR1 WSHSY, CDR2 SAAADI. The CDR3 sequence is CASRGPGVDTQYF. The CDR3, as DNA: TGCGCCAGCAGGGGGCCCGGGGTAGATACGCAGTATTTT.

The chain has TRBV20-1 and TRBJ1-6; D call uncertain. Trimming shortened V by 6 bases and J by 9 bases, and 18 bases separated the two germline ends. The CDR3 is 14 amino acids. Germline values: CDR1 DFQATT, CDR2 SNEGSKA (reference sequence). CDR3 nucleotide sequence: TGCAGTGCCGACACCGGCTTTTTCAGTTCACCCCTCCACTTT. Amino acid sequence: CSADTGFFSSPLHF.

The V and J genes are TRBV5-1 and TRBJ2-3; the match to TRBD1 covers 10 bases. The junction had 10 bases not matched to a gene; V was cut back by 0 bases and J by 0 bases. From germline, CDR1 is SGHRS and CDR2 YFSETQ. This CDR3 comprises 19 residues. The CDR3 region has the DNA TGCGCCAGCAGCTTGGTACCCCTCATGACAGGGGGCAGCACAGATACGCAGTATTTT. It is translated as CASSLVPLMTGGSTDTQYF.